This TCR beta chain was sequenced for a study of Tregs in tolerant kidney transplant recipients (dated by TCRdb to the late 2010s). Some background on the complete study: Transplants used related donors with nonmyeloablative bone marrow transplantation; mixed chimerism was transient in the human trials. TCRbeta sequencing was used in the study to identify donor-specific regulatory T cells before combined kidney and bone marrow transplantation, and the identified cells were then tracked after transplant. Study-wide conclusions, independent of this receptor: Donor-specific Treg expansion was found to exceed global Treg expansion in tolerant patients, suggesting antigen-driven rather than nonspecific expansion. The study was limited by small patient numbers, and the findings need validation in larger populations and under other immunosuppression protocols. Although technical replication error seemed to be minimal, the question of biological reproducibility was not addressed directly. Expanding Tregs with activated donor B cells appeared to identify the most biologically relevant and donor-specific TCRbeta repertoire. For some patients, the PCR primers changed as time went on, which meant samples from those patients could not be compared with one another at the nucleotide level.

At the junction V is shortened by 5 bases and J by 4 bases; bases outside the gene matches: 9. Spanning cysteine to phenylalanine, the CDR3 consists of 15 amino acids. The DNA shown is the part of the CDR3 that was read: 36 bases, in frame from base 1. Per the germline V gene, SNHLY is the CDR1 and FYNNEI is the CDR2. The label giving this sample's time point can be read as: blood sample drawn before combined kidney and bone marrow transplant. Unstimulated Tregs (CD4+CD25+CD127-), CD4+ non-Tregs (CD4+CD25-), CD4 and CD8 cells were FACS-sorted from thawed PBMCs. 4 combined kidney and bone marrow transplant recipients from the ITN036ST trial were included as patients, and samples were available only from these trial subjects. Healthy control blood was processed by Ficoll density gradient to PBMCs and cryopreserved; patient PBMCs were collected before and after transplant. Comments on this clone: No antigen is known for it. The observed sequence ends 3 residues before the CDR3 terminus, with the missing tail filled in from the germline J gene.

For TCRbeta CDR3 sequencing, genomic DNA was extracted from sorted cells using the QIAGEN DNeasy Blood and Tissue Kit. High-throughput TCRbeta CDR3 sequencing, including PCR amplification with bias correction and internal controls, was performed commercially through immunoSEQ. The paper's data handling went like this. A unique productive TCRbeta sequence was defined by the CDR3 nucleotide sequence when primers matched, and otherwise by the CDR3 amino acid sequence together with the Vbeta and Jbeta genes. To correct sorting error, sequences shared between sorted populations at a frequency ratio of 2:1 or less were removed; the rest were assigned to the higher population. A sequence was defined as donor-reactive if the sequence was expanded at least 5-fold in CFSE-low cells compared with unstimulated cells and had a frequency of at least 0.01% in CFSE-low cells. Jensen-Shannon divergence calculated on the top 100 TCRbeta sequences ranked by frequency was used to measure repertoire divergence. For any sample with multiple sequencing runs, sorting error was corrected in each run separately before the runs were pooled. Sourced from immuneACCESS, this table was stored by TCRdb with only in-frame sequences that have V and J called. A share of the clones is absent; for the studies checked, an unresolved V gene accounts for under half, and the remainder has no known explanation. V, J and clone size are those of that table, while D and trimming were read from the DNA. The sample's clone listing holds about 33,000 clones. The leading ten clones occupy about 8.1% of the sample.

Recombination linked TRBV2 to TRBJ2-3; the junction holds 7 bases that match TRBD1. The origin of this receptor is a human donor who received a combined kidney and bone marrow transplant. The specimen was CD8+ T cells from blood, collected before the transplant. The CDR3 bases that were read are TGTGCCAGCAGTACCGGCACAGGGGTTCCAGATACG. Its product reads: CASSTGTGVPDT. The CDR3 as a whole reads CASSTGTGVPDTQYF.